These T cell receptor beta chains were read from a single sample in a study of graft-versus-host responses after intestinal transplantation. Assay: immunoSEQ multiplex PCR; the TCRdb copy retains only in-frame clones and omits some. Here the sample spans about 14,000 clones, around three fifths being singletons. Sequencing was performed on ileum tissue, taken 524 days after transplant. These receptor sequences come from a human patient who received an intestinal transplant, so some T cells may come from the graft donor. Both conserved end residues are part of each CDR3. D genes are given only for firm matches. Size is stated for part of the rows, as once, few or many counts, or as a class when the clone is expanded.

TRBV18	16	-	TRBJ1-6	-	CASSPLWRKGNSPLHF	TGTGCCAGCTCACCCCTGTGGAGGAAGGGAAATTCACCCCTCCACTTT
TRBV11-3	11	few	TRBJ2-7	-	CASSLLYEQYF	TGTGCCAGCAGCTTACTCTACGAGCAGTACTTC
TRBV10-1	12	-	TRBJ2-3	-	CASRGAGDTQYF	TGCGCCAGCCGGGGGGCCGGAGATACGCAGTATTTT
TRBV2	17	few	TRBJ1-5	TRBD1	CASSRDGTGGSGQPQHF	TGTGCCAGCAGTAGGGACGGGACAGGGGGCTCGGGTCAGCCCCAGCATTTT
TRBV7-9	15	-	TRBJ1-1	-	CASSLAEGMNTEAFF	TGTGCCAGCAGCTTAGCCGAGGGAATGAACACTGAAGCTTTCTTT
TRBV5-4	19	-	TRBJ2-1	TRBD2	CASSSPGLAGGTFYNEQFF	TGTGCCAGCAGCTCTCCAGGACTAGCGGGGGGCACCTTTTACAATGAGCAGTTCTTC
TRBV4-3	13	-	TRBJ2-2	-	CASSQTSAGELFF	TGCGCCAGCAGCCAAACTAGTGCCGGGGAGCTGTTTTTT
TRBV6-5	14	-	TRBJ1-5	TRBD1	CASTPDRAGQPQHF	TGTGCCAGCACCCCCGACAGGGCCGGTCAGCCCCAGCATTTT
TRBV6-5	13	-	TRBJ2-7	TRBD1	CASSPGTGFEQYF	TGTGCCAGCAGCCCCGGGACAGGGTTCGAGCAGTACTTC
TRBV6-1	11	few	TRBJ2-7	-	CASSDFYEQYF	TGTGCCAGCAGTGACTTCTACGAGCAGTACTTC
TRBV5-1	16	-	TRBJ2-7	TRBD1	CASSLYMGQSSYEQYF	TGCGCCAGCAGCTTGTATATGGGACAGAGCTCCTACGAGCAGTACTTC
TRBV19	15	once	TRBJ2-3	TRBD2	CASSMGLAGGSTQYF	TGTGCCAGTAGTATGGGACTAGCGGGGGGGTCTACGCAGTATTTT
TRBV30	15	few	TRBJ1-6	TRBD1	CAWSPRTGGDSPLHF	TGTGCCTGGAGTCCTAGGACAGGGGGAGATTCACCCCTCCACTTT
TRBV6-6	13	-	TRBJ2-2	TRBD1	CASSDRVGGELFF	TGTGCCAGCAGTGACAGGGTCGGCGGGGAGCTGTTTTTT
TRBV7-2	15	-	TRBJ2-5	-	CASSLARILTETQYF	TGTGCCAGCAGCTTAGCGCGTATTTTAACGGAGACCCAGTACTTC
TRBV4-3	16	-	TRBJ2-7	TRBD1	CASSPSGTGEVYEQYF	TGCGCCAGCAGTCCCTCCGGGACAGGGGAAGTCTACGAGCAGTACTTC
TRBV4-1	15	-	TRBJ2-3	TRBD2	CASSQDSGGADTQYF	TGCGCCAGCAGCCAAGATAGCGGGGGGGCAGATACGCAGTATTTT
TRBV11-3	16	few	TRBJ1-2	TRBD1	CASSYQGQLPNYGYTF	TGTGCCAGCAGCTACCAGGGACAGCTTCCTAACTATGGCTACACCTTC
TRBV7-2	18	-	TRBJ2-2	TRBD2	CASSFLGRTSGATGELFF	TGTGCCAGCAGCTTCTTGGGCCGGACTAGCGGTGCCACCGGGGAGCTGTTTTTT
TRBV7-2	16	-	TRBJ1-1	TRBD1	CASSSAGQGIRVEAFF	TGTGCCAGCAGCTCAGCGGGACAGGGGATTCGCGTCGAAGCTTTCTTT
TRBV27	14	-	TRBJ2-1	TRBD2	CASSLLAGGNEQFF	TGTGCCAGCAGTTTACTAGCGGGGGGGAATGAGCAGTTCTTC
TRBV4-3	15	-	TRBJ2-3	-	CASSQDFGETDTQYF	TGCGCCAGCAGCCAAGATTTCGGGGAGACAGATACGCAGTATTTT
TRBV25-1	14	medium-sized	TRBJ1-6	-	CASSESPGGSPLHF	TGTGCCAGCAGTGAATCCCCCGGGGGGTCACCCCTCCACTTT